This T cell receptor beta chain was retrieved from a study of beta chain features in type 1 diabetes. Study-wide background: Summed over all samples, the examined sorted cells came to 107,917,701. Whole-study results and caveats: Compared to healthy donors, patients appeared to have naive, central memory and Treg TCRB repertoires that were more alike. Among type 1 diabetes patients, VDJ junctions had fewer insertions and more deletions. Among patients with Type 1 diabetes, TCRB CDR3s were moderately but significantly shorter in every one of the four CD4+ subsets.

CD4+ cells of the naive, central memory, regulatory and stem cell-like memory types were sorted via CD45RO/CCR7/CD25/CD127/CD95/CD27. In its sample, this clone was seen a few times. Its target is unknown. Trimming took off 6 bases at V and 2 bases at J, with 13 bases between the two ends. CDR3 length: 14 amino acids. Germline-derived CDR1 and CDR2 are ENHRY and SYGVKD. The authors reverse transcribed all of the isolated RNA, so sequencing captured expressed TCRB transcripts. Measured with immunoSEQ multiplex PCR; TCRdb has only the in-frame clones, and not every one. Counted here are 200,000 to 300,000 clones, roughly 11% occurring once; the ten biggest clones make up around 0.017%.

This TCR came from a young man with type 1 diabetes. This chain links TRBV10-3 with TRBJ1-1; D is uncertain. The sample comprised naive CD4+ T cells from blood. Here the CDR3 reads CAISVVRSNTEAFF. CDR3 bases: TGTGCCATCAGCGTAGTACGGAGTAACACTGAAGCTTTCTTT.